This T cell receptor beta chain derives from a study of regulatory dendritic cells for organ transplantation. The study's findings and limits: Regulatory dendritic cells appeared to expand memory CD8+ clones less than mature ones. Naive T cells showed high diversity, memory cells less, memory CD8+ least. The most alloreactive TCR clonotypes were found in resting memory CD8+ cells.

Assay used: immunoSEQ multiplex PCR; TCRdb lists only in-frame clones, some missing. The sample holds about 30,000 clones, roughly 79% seen once. Memory T cells were CD45RO+, naive were CD45RA+, sorted by FACS. This clone was picked up a small number of times. Its antigen is as yet unknown. V lost 4 bases and J 5 bases, leaving 22 bases between the germline ends. The length of the CDR3 is 17 residues. Looked up from germline, CDR1 is SGHRS and CDR2 is YFSETQ. Sequences were obtained from memory CD4+ T cells from blood. The subset denotes: CD45RO+ memory T cells. The chain employs TRBV5-1 and TRBJ1-3; D is possibly TRBD1 (5 bases). The TCR sequence derives from a human donor in good health. CDR3 sequence: CASSADIAGATRNTIYF. The CDR3 DNA is TGCGCCAGCAGCGCGGACATCGCCGGGGCTACACGAAACACCATATATTTT.